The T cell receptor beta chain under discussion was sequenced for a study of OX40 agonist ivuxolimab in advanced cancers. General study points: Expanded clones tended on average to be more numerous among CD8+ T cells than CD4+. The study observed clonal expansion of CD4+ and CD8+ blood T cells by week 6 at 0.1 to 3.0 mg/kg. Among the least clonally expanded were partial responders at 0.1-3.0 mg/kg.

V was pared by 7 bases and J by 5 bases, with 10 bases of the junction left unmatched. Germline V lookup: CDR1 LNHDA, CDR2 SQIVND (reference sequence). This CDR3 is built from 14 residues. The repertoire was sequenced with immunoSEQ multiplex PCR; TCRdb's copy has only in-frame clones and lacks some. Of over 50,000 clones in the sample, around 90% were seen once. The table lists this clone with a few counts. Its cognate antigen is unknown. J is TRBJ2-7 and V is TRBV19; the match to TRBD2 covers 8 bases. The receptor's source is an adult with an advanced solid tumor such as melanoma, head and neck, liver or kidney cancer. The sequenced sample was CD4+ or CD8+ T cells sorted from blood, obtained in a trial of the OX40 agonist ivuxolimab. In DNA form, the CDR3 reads TGTGCCAGTACCCCCAGCGGGAGAGGCAACGAGCAGTACTTC. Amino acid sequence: CASTPSGRGNEQYF. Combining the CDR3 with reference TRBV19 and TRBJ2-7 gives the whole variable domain DGGITQSPKYLFRKEGQNVTLSCEQNLNHDAMYWYRQDPGQGLRLIYYSQIVNDFQKGDIAEGYSVSREKKESFPLTVTSAQKNPTAFYLCASTPSGRGNEQYFGPGTRLTVT.